This TCR delta chain was documented in a study of gamma-delta T cells after stem cell transplantation. Germline-derived CDR1 and CDR2 are GEAIGNYY and EKD. The CDR3 contains 18 residues. This clone was detected only a few times. Since a much larger clone is just one base distant, this may be a read error. The sample has other DNA sequences that encode this CDR3 too. TCRdb redid clone calling on the RT-PCR reads using CATT. The sample contains about 1,500 delta-chain clones, 46% of which appear only once. Input material: gamma-delta T cells. The chain joins TRDV2 to TRDJ1; 11 bases fit TRDD3. The clonotype was recovered from a human donor. It is not recorded whose cells these are; they may come from a transplant donor. Written as DNA, the CDR3 is TGCGCCTGCGATTCTGTGGGGGATACGCCCCAGTACACCGATAAACTCATCTTT. Protein product: CACDSVGDTPQYTDKLIF.